A selection of T cell receptor beta chains follows, all from one sample in a study of T cell responses to AZD1222 COVID-19 vaccine. Repertoires were generated with immunoSEQ multiplex PCR, while TCRdb's copy carries only in-frame clones and drops some. The sample has some 110,000 clones, approximately 93% seen once. The sample was peripheral blood, taken on day 0 of AZD1222 vaccination. Receptor source: an adult in good health. Each CDR3 is given with its conserved first and last residue. A D gene is named only where the DNA matches it firmly. Only part of the rows carry a size: once, few, many, or a class if the clone is expanded.

NA	TRBV10-3	TRBJ2-7	16	TRBD2	TGTGCCATCAGGGGCGCTAGCGGGAGTGGTTCCTACGAGCAGTACTTC	CAIRGASGSGSYEQYF
NA	TRBV7-3	TRBJ2-1	15	TRBD2	TGTGCCAGCAGCCCGGGGACTAGCGGGTACAATGAGCAGTTCTTC	CASSPGTSGYNEQFF
NA	TRBV7-3	TRBJ2-7	13	NA	TGTGCCAGCAGCTTAGGTTCCAACGGGGAGCAGTACTTC	CASSLGSNGEQYF
NA	TRBV19	TRBJ2-7	15	NA	TGTGCCAGTAGTAATTTGAGGGAGGCCTCCTACGAGCAGTACTTC	CASSNLREASYEQYF
NA	TRBV6-5	TRBJ2-4	13	NA	TGTGCCAGCAGACCGCGGGGTAAAAACATTCAGTACTTC	CASRPRGKNIQYF
NA	TRBV7-9	TRBJ2-7	14	NA	TGTGCCAGCAGCGGGAAGGGGACATCCTACGAGCAGTACTTC	CASSGKGTSYEQYF
NA	TRBV6-4	TRBJ1-1	20	NA	TGTGCCAGCAGTGACTCGATTTGGGTTGGACGGGGACGGGGACGGACTGAAGCTTTCTTT	CASSDSIWVGRGRGRTEAFF
NA	TRBV15	TRBJ1-1	12	NA	TGTGCCACCAGCCTGGAGAACACTGAAGCTTTCTTT	CATSLENTEAFF
few	TRBV30	TRBJ1-4	15	TRBD1	TGTGCCTGGAGCAGGCCGGGACAGGGTCGTGAAAAACTGTTTTTT	CAWSRPGQGREKLFF
NA	TRBV11-2	TRBJ2-1	13	NA	TGTGCCAGCAGCCTTCTCTTGGGACATGAGCAGTTCTTC	CASSLLLGHEQFF
NA	TRBV9	TRBJ2-1	15	TRBD2	TGTGCCAGCAGCTTAACTAGCGGGAGGGCCGATGAGCAGTTCTTC	CASSLTSGRADEQFF
NA	TRBV6-1	TRBJ1-1	15	NA	TGTGCCAGCAGTGAGATTTTGGGCCTAAACACTGAAGCTTTCTTT	CASSEILGLNTEAFF
once	TRBV9	TRBJ2-5	16	NA	TGTGCCAGCAGTGCGCAGGGGGCTAGCGGTCCGGAGACCCAGTACTTC	CASSAQGASGPETQYF
NA	TRBV19	TRBJ2-1	14	TRBD2	TGTGCCAGTAGTGGGCCTAGCGGCTACAATGAGCAGTTCTTC	CASSGPSGYNEQFF
NA	TRBV11-2	TRBJ2-7	12	NA	TGTGCCAGCAGCCGGGGTCTACGAGAGCAGTACTTC	CASSRGLREQYF
NA	TRBV19	TRBJ2-3	16	TRBD2	TGTGCCAGTAGTATCTCCGGACTAGCGGGAGCAGATACGCAGTATTTT	CASSISGLAGADTQYF
NA	TRBV3-1/TRBV3-2	TRBJ2-2	14	NA	TGTGCCAGCAGCCAAGACAGCAACACCGGGGAGCTGTTTTTT	CASSQDSNTGELFF
NA	TRBV13	TRBJ1-2	14	NA	TGTGCCAGCAGCTTAGAGGGGTCCATTTTTAGCTACACCTTC	CASSLEGSIFSYTF
few	TRBV6-1	TRBJ1-2	15	TRBD1	TGTGCCAGCAGTGAGGGGACAGTATCTAACTATGGCTACACCTTC	CASSEGTVSNYGYTF
NA	TRBV14	TRBJ2-2	14	NA	TGTGCCAGCAGCCAAGATAGGTTCACCGGGGAGCTGTTTTTT	CASSQDRFTGELFF
NA	TRBV4-2	TRBJ2-5	15	NA	TGTGCCAGCAGCCATGCATGGGGAGTCCAAGAGACCCAGTACTTC	CASSHAWGVQETQYF
NA	TRBV18	TRBJ1-1	16	NA	TGTGCCAGCTCACCCTACGCGAACAGGGCGAACACTGAAGCTTTCTTT	CASSPYANRANTEAFF
NA	TRBV3-1/TRBV3-2	TRBJ1-1	13	NA	TGTGCCAGCAGCCCCTCGGAGAACACTGAAGCTTTCTTT	CASSPSENTEAFF
NA	TRBV3-1/TRBV3-2	TRBJ2-5	12	NA	TGTGCCAGCAGCCGCAAATCTGGGACCCAGTACTTC	CASSRKSGTQYF
NA	TRBV6-1	TRBJ1-2	11	NA	TGTGCCAGCAGTGAGTACTATGGCTACACCTTC	CASSEYYGYTF
NA	TRBV6-1	TRBJ1-1	14	NA	TGTGCCAGCAGTGAAGGACGGATGAACACTGAAGCTTTCTTT	CASSEGRMNTEAFF
NA	TRBV6-4	TRBJ2-2	16	NA	TGTGCCAGCAGTGACTCGAAGAATACTGGCACCGGGGAGCTGTTTTTT	CASSDSKNTGTGELFF
NA	TRBV19	TRBJ1-2	13	TRBD1	TGTGCCAGTAGTATAGGACAGGGCTATGGCTACACCTTC	CASSIGQGYGYTF
NA	TRBV20-1	TRBJ1-2	14	NA	TGCAGTGCTAGTGCCGGCGATCCCAACTATGGCTACACCTTC	CSASAGDPNYGYTF
NA	TRBV5-5	TRBJ2-7	14	TRBD2	TGTGCCAGCAGTCCGAGACTAGCGGGAGCGTTCTCGGACTTC	CASSPRLAGAFSDF
NA	TRBV5-4	TRBJ2-7	12	TRBD1	TGTGCCAGCAGCTGGGACAGGGCCGAGCAGTACTTC	CASSWDRAEQYF